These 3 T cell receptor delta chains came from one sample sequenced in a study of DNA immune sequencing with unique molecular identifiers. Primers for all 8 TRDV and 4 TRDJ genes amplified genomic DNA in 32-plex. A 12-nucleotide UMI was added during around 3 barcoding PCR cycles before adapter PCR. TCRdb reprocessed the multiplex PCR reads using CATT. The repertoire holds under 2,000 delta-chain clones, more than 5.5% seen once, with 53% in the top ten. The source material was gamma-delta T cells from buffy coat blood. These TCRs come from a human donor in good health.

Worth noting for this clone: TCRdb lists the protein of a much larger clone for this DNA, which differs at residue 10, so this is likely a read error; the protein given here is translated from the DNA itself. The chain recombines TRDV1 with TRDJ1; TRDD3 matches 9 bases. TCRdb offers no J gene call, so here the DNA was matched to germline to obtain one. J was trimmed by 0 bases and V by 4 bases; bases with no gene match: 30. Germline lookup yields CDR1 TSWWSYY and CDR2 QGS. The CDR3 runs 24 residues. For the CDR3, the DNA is TGTGCTCTTGGGGTGTCCCCCCTTGGCTCTGGGGATACGAGTACCCCTCCGTACACCGATAAACTCATCTTT. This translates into CALGVSPLGSGDTSTPPYTDKLIF.

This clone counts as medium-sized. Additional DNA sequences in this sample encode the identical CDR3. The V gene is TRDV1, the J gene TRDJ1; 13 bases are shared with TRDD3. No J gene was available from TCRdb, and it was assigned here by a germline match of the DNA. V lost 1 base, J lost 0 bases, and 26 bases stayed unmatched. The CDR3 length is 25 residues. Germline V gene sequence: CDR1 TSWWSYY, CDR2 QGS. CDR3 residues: CALGEPRSPTYWGIRTLGNTDKLIF. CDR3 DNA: TGTGCTCTTGGGGAACCTCGGTCACCGACGTACTGGGGGATACGCACGCTAGGGAACACCGATAAACTCATCTTT.

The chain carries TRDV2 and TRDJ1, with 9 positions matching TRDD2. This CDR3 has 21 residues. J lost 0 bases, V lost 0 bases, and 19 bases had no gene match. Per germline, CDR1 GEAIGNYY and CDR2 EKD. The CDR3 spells CACDTVGPSYDNRGYTDKLIF. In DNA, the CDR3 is TGTGCCTGTGACACCGTAGGGCCTTCCTACGATAACCGGGGCTACACCGATAAACTCATCTTT.